What follows are 23 T cell receptor beta chains derived from one specimen sequenced in a study of blood T cell repertoires in COVID-19. This table comes from immunoSEQ multiplex PCR, and its TCRdb copy is limited to in-frame clones, with some not included. The repertoire holds 180,000 or so clones, about four fifths seen once, with around 7% in the top ten. The sequencing input was PBMCs or T cells enriched from blood (not recorded which). The receptors were gathered from a man between 35 and 55 years old who had recovered from COVID-19.

This rearrangement joins TRBV24-1 to TRBJ1-2; D may be TRBD1 (6 bases). This CDR3 has 12 amino acids. The V gene's germline CDR1 is KGHDR and CDR2 SFDVKD. V was clipped by 6 bases and J by 7 bases, with 11 bases between them. CDR3 sequence reads: CATSNTGFGYTF. As DNA, the CDR3 is TGTGCCACCAGTAATACAGGGTTTGGCTACACCTTC.

The rearrangement links TRBV11-2 to TRBJ1-4; 7 bases map to TRBD1. V shed 1 base and J 9 bases; nucleotides not matched to a gene: 5. The CDR3 is made up of 14 amino acids. Looked up from germline, CDR1 is SGHAT and CDR2 is FQNNGV. Here the CDR3 reads CASSLGLRGQKLFF. CDR3 nucleotide sequence: TGTGCCAGCAGCTTAGGGCTAAGGGGGCAAAAACTGTTTTTT. The full variable domain, rest sourced from reference TRBV11-2 and TRBJ1-4, is EAGVAQSPRYKIIEKRQSVAFWCNPISGHATLYWYQQILGQGPKLLIQFQNNGVVDDSQLPKDRFSAERLKGVDSTLKIQPAKLEDSAVYLCASSLGLRGQKLFFGSGTQLSVL.

The chain employs TRBV30 and TRBJ2-5; D remains ambiguous. The CDR3 runs 12 residues. Germline lookup yields CDR1 GTSNPN and CDR2 SVGIG (reference sequence). The V end was cut by 0 bases, the J end by 5 bases, with 7 bases between. CDR3 sequence (DNA): TGTGCCTGGAGTGTTCGGTGGGAGACCCAGTACTTC. Translated: CAWSVRWETQYF.

The chain links TRBV4-2 to TRBJ2-5; D not resolved. The CDR3 has 15 residues. Germline CDR1 is LGHNA and CDR2 is YNFKEQ. The V gene lost 1 base and the J gene lost 1 base, with 10 bases spanning the gap. The CDR3 here is CASSQVSRLQETQYF. The CDR3 DNA follows: TGTGCCAGCAGCCAAGTTTCGCGACTCCAAGAGACCCAGTACTTC.

V gene TRBV5-6 combines with J gene TRBJ1-1; 7 nucleotides line up with TRBD1. CDR1 and CDR2 (germline): SGHDT, YYEEEE. The ends lost 4 bases at V and 4 bases at J; junction bases unmatched: 10. This CDR3 is 15 amino acids long. The chain's CDR3 is CASSENRQGRTEAFF. CDR3 coding DNA: TGTGCCAGCAGCGAGAACCGACAGGGTCGCACTGAAGCTTTCTTT.

The V call is TRBV6-5, the J call TRBJ1-2, with D unresolved. V was cut by 1 base and J by 6 bases, with 12 bases left in between. CDR1 is MNHEY and CDR2 is SVGAGI in the germline V gene. The CDR3 spans 14 residues. CDR3 loop: CASSYLTGSNGYTF. The CDR3 DNA reads as TGTGCCAGCAGTTACTTGACGGGGTCTAATGGCTACACCTTC.

The V and J genes are TRBV28 and TRBJ2-7, with D possibly being TRBD2 (5 bases). The germline gives CDR1 MDHEN, CDR2 SYDVKM. The CDR3 runs to 17 residues. V was clipped by 1 base and J by 0 bases, with 16 bases between them. The CDR3, as DNA: TGTGCCAGCAGTTTATTCCTATCGAGGGCCCGCTCCTACGAGCAGTACTTC. Translated, it gives CASSLFLSRARSYEQYF.

The V call is TRBV7-9, the J call TRBJ2-6; D is ambiguous. The CDR3 totals 15 residues. Trimming took off 6 bases at V and 0 bases at J, with 9 bases between the two ends. CDR1 SEHNR and CDR2 FQNEAQ come from the germline V gene (reference sequence). The CDR3 DNA is TGTGCCAGCAGTAATGCGGTCTCTGGGGCCAACGTCCTGACTTTC. Translating it yields CASSNAVSGANVLTF.

The chain carries TRBV3-1 (or the pseudogene TRBV3-2) and TRBJ2-3; 11 nucleotides line up with TRBD2. The CDR3 extends over 18 amino acids. Trimming at V came to 1 base and at J to 2 bases, leaving 8 bases not matched to a gene. The germline CDR1 and CDR2 sequences are LGHDT and YNNKEL (reference sequence). CDR3 nucleotide sequence: TGTGCCAGCAGCCAAGTTCCCCTGACTAGCGGGAACACAGATACGCAGTATTTT. It codes for CASSQVPLTSGNTDTQYF.

This chain links TRBV2 with TRBJ2-1; 8 nucleotides line up with TRBD2. The CDR3 is made up of 16 amino acids. The germline gives CDR1 SNHLY, CDR2 FYNNEI. Trimming removed 1 base from V and 3 bases from J; junction bases left unmatched: 5. Here the CDR3 reads CASSEEGGLVYNEQFF. CDR3 DNA sequence: TGTGCCAGCAGTGAAGAGGGGGGACTAGTCTACAATGAGCAGTTCTTC.

This clone was seen once. This chain joins TRBV5-6 and TRBJ1-1; possible D gene TRBD1, 6 bases. V lost 4 bases to trimming and J lost 2 bases, with 15 bases between them. This CDR3 has 15 residues. CDR1 and CDR2 from the germline V gene are SGHDT and YYEEEE. This CDR3 reads CASSPVLGGNTEAFF. The DNA of the CDR3 is TGTGCCAGCAGCCCCGTATTAGGGGGAAACACTGAAGCTTTCTTT.

With regard to this clone: The junction does not match germline at one end; this may be a read error. J is TRBJ1-2 and V is TRBV19; 10 bases align to TRBD1. Germline-derived CDR1 and CDR2 are LNHDA and SQIVND (reference sequence). The CDR3 extends over 15 amino acids. CDR3 coding DNA: TGTGCCAGTAGTCTAGACAGGGGGCGAAGCTATGGCTACACCTTC. Its protein is CASSLDRGRSYGYTF.

The rearrangement joins TRBV9 to TRBJ2-5, with TRBD1 matching over 8 bases. Per the germline V gene, CDR1 is SGDLS and CDR2 is YYNGEE. With 4 bases clipped from V and 5 bases from J, the junction kept 7 bases outside the gene matches. This CDR3 has 14 amino acids. The CDR3 DNA reads as TGTGCCAGCAGCTTCCTCACAGGGGGTGAGACCCAGTACTTC. As protein: CASSFLTGGETQYF.

This clone has only a few counts. The rearrangement links TRBV5-8 to TRBJ1-5; a weak D match, TRBD1 (6 bases). V lost 2 bases and J lost 8, with 14 bases in between. The CDR3 covers 14 residues. Germline V gene data show CDR1 as SGHTS and CDR2 as YDEGEE. The CDR3 nucleotides are TGTGCCAGCAGCTTCGAGACAGGCATAAAGCCCCAGCATTTT. Encoded protein: CASSFETGIKPQHF.

This clone has a single count. The rearrangement joins TRBV7-3 to TRBJ1-1, with TRBD1 as a possible D gene (6 bases). Trimming took 4 bases from V and 4 from J, leaving 10 bases between them. The CDR3 loop spans 13 amino acids. CDR1 is SGHTA, CDR2 FQGTGA, per germline. CDR3 nucleotides: TGTGCCAGCAGCTCCAAAGGGGGCACTGAAGCTTTCTTT. Its translation: CASSSKGGTEAFF.

The chain uses TRBV5-6 and TRBJ2-7; a weak D match, TRBD1 (6 bases). V was pared by 0 bases and J by 2 bases, with 12 bases between. Germline V gives CDR1 SGHDT, CDR2 YYEEEE. The CDR3 loop spans 15 amino acids. Here the CDR3 DNA reads TGTGCCAGCAGCTTGGATCAGGACAGTGCCTACGAGCAGTACTTC. It translates to CASSLDQDSAYEQYF.

This chain uses TRBV30 with TRBJ1-3; 7 bases fit TRBD1. There are 14 residues in the CDR3. Germline assignment: CDR1 GTSNPN and CDR2 SVGIG (reference sequence). With V trimmed by 2 bases and J by 2 bases, 3 bases remained unmatched. The CDR3 coding sequence is TGTGCCTGGAGTACCGGGACAGCTGGAAACACCATATATTTT. Encoded protein: CAWSTGTAGNTIYF. Based on the CDR3 plus reference TRBV30 and TRBJ1-3, the full variable domain is SQTIHQWPATLVQPVGSPLSLECTVEGTSNPNLYWYRQAAGRGLQLLFYSVGIGQISSEVPQNLSASRPQDRQFILSSKKLLLSDSGFYLCAWSTGTAGNTIYFGEGSWLTVV.

This clone was detected once. J is TRBJ2-3 and V is TRBV24-1; 10 bases map to TRBD1. Germline V gene sequence: CDR1 KGHDR, CDR2 SFDVKD. Trimming at V came to 10 bases and at J to 2 bases, leaving 5 bases not matched to a gene. This CDR3 is 14 amino acids long. CDR3 sequence reads: CATEGQGYTDTQYF. The CDR3 DNA reads as TGTGCCACAGAGGGACAGGGGTACACAGATACGCAGTATTTT.

The V and J genes are TRBV14 and TRBJ1-2; possible D gene TRBD1, 6 bases. This CDR3 has 14 residues. V lost 3 bases and J lost 5, with 13 bases in between. In germline, CDR1 is SGHDN, CDR2 FVKESK. Here the CDR3 DNA reads TGTGCCAGCAGCCACAAACAGAGGGGGTATGGCTACACCTTC. Protein product: CASSHKQRGYGYTF.

The genes are TRBV5-1 and TRBJ1-2; TRBD1 agrees at 10 bases. This CDR3 has 16 amino acids. V was pared by 4 bases and J by 7 bases, with 13 bases of the junction left unmatched. Germline V CDR1 and CDR2: SGHRS, YFSETQ. The CDR3 is CASSPGQGGFQSGYTF. Here the CDR3 DNA reads TGCGCCAGCAGCCCCGGACAGGGGGGCTTTCAATCTGGCTACACCTTC.

This clone was counted a few times. This chain joins TRBV2 and TRBJ2-4, with 7 bases matching TRBD2. The junction had 6 bases not matched to a gene; V was cut back by 7 bases and J by 6 bases. The CDR3 has 13 residues. Germline assignment: CDR1 SNHLY and CDR2 FYNNEI. The CDR3 spells CASIRGGRNIQYF. CDR3 nucleotide sequence: TGTGCCAGCATAAGGGGAGGGCGAAACATTCAGTACTTC.

V usage is TRBV6-2 or TRBV6-3 and J usage is TRBJ1-2; 8 bases match TRBD1. With 4 bases clipped from V and 0 bases from J, the junction kept 4 bases outside the gene matches. The CDR3 loop spans 15 amino acids. Germline V gene data show CDR1 as MNHEY and CDR2 as SVGEGT. The CDR3, as DNA: TGTGCCAGCAGTTCCTCAGGGGGCGCTAACTATGGCTACACCTTC. Protein: CASSSSGGANYGYTF.

The rearrangement joins TRBV2 to TRBJ2-3; no clear D gene. The CDR3 loop spans 13 amino acids. Between the trimmed V and J ends, which lost 2 bases and 2 bases, there was a span of 5 bases. Germline V gene lookup returns CDR1 SNHLY and CDR2 FYNNEI. In DNA, the CDR3 is TGTGCCAGCAGTGAACCAAACACAGATACGCAGTATTTT. Its translation is CASSEPNTDTQYF.